Below, one T cell receptor (beta chain) is given with its context. Ages ranged from about 18 to 100 years, with residence in 24 US areas. Assignments of participants to cohorts depended upon their own reported clinical history. In Cohort 3, a recovered donor had either two negative PCRs, clearance, or symptom resolution. The data derive from a study of blood T cell repertoires in COVID-19. Original analysis: Amplification from reference gene primers served as the basis for estimated nucleated cell counts. Generated by immunoSEQ multiplex PCR, the TCRdb table keeps only in-frame clones and is missing some. V, J and clone size derive from that table, while D and trimming were established from the DNA sequence. The sample has about 410,000 clones, nearly 90% seen once. The germline V gene has CDR1 MNHEY and CDR2 SVGEGT. This CDR3 region has 14 residues. J lost 7 bases, V lost 6 bases, and 9 bases had no gene match.

The TCR comes from a woman in her 30s who had recovered from COVID-19. The V gene is TRBV6-2 or TRBV6-3, the J gene TRBJ1-2; TRBD1 aligns across 9 bases. The sample comprised PBMCs or T cells enriched from blood (not recorded which). CDR3 region: CASSRRDRVPGYTF. DNA for the CDR3: TGTGCCAGCAGCCGCCGGGACAGGGTTCCTGGCTACACCTTC.